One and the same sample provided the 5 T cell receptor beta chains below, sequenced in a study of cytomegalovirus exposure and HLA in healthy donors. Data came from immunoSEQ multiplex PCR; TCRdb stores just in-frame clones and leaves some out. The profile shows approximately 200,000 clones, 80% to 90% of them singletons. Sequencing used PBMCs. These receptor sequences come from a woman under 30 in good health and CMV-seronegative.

CDR3 DNA: TGCGCCAGCAGCCAAGAATTTCTTTCCGAGGCAGATACGCAGTATTTT. It yields the protein CASSQEFLSEADTQYF. The chain employs TRBV4-3 and TRBJ2-3, with unresolved D. The ends were cut back, 0 bases at V and 4 bases at J, with 14 bases in the middle. Germline values: CDR1 LGHNA, CDR2 YSLEER. The CDR3 is 16 residues long.

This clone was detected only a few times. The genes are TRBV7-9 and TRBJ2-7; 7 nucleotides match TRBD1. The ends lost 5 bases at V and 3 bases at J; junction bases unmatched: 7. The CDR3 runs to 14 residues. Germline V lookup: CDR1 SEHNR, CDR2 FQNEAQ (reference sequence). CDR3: CASSQGVLYYEQYF. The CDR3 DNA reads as TGTGCCAGCAGCCAGGGGGTCCTCTACTACGAGCAGTACTTC.

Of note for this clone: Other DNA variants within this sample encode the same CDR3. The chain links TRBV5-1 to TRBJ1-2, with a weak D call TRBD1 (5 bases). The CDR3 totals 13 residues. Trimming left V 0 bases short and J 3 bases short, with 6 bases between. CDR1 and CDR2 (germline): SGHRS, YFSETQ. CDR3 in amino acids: CASSLVGDYGYTF. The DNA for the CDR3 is TGCGCCAGCAGCTTGGTAGGGGACTATGGCTACACCTTC.

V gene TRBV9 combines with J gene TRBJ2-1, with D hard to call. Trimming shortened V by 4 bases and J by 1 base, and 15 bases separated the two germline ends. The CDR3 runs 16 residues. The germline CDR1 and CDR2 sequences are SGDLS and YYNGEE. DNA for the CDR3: TGTGCCAGCAGCCCCCGTTATGTCCGGTCCTACAATGAGCAGTTCTTC. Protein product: CASSPRYVRSYNEQFF.

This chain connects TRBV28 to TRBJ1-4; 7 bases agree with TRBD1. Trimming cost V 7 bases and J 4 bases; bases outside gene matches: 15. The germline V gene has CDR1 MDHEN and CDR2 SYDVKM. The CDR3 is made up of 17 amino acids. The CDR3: CASTFLSPGQINEKLFF. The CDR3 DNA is TGTGCCAGCACCTTTCTCTCCCCGGGACAGATTAATGAAAAACTGTTTTTT.